One and the same sample provided the 5 T cell receptor beta chains below, sequenced in a study of vaccination effects on CD4 cells after COVID-19 (dated by TCRdb to 2022 to 2024). After about 10 days of culture, CD4+ T cells were isolated with the EasySep CD4+ T cell isolation kit. Two doses of either the BNT162b2 or the mRNA-1273 mRNA SARS-CoV-2 vaccine were administered to participants. Their specific antigens are unknown. To prepare the library, the immunoSEQ multiplex PCR assay was applied. The immuneACCESS repertoire file appears here via TCRdb, limited to in-frame rearrangements. These files lack a portion of the clones; in checked studies, under half of the deficit traces to unresolved V genes, and the cause of the others is not known. This sample has about 73,000 clones in its table, and approximately 73% of those were observed once. The ten largest clonotypes hold roughly 2.3% of the sample.

This specimen consisted of CD4+ T cells from PBMCs cultured without peptide, obtained after COVID-19 vaccination. The source is a human donor who received a COVID-19 vaccine.

The rearrangement links TRBV6-2 or TRBV6-3 to TRBJ2-5; 8 bases align to TRBD2. V was clipped by 2 bases and J by 7 bases; unmatched bases: 3. Per the germline V gene, CDR1 is MNHEY and CDR2 is SVGEGT. CDR3 length: 13 residues. The CDR3 reads CASSYSLAGTQYF. CDR3 coding DNA: TGTGCCAGCAGTTACAGCCTAGCGGGGACCCAGTACTTC.

This rearrangement joins TRBV11-2 to TRBJ1-1; the D is unclear. The germline V and J ends were trimmed by 7 bases and 0 bases, with 12 bases remaining between them. The germline V gene has CDR1 SGHAT and CDR2 FQNNGV. The CDR3 covers 14 residues. CDR3 DNA: TGTGCCAGCAACGTCGGAAGGGTGAACACTGAAGCTTTCTTT. Encoded protein: CASNVGRVNTEAFF.

This chain uses TRBV7-6 with TRBJ2-2, with 8 bases fitting TRBD2. V was pared by 5 bases and J by 6 bases, with 8 bases of the junction left unmatched. The germline CDR1 and CDR2 sequences are SGHVS and FNYEAQ. The CDR3 runs to 15 residues. The CDR3 reads CASSRLKTSAGELFF. CDR3 DNA: TGTGCCAGCAGCCGCCTCAAGACTAGCGCCGGGGAGCTGTTTTTT.

In its sample, this clone was seen a few times. The chain couples TRBV5-6 to TRBJ1-1; 7 bases match TRBD1. Germline V lookup: CDR1 SGHDT, CDR2 YYEEEE. V dropped 4 bases and J dropped 2; count of bases not matched to a gene: 17. This CDR3 spans 18 amino acids. Written as DNA, the CDR3 is TGTGCCAGCAGCCGACGGTGGCCCTTGTCAGGGGGAAACACTGAAGCTTTCTTT. Residues: CASSRRWPLSGGNTEAFF. Looking up the rest from reference TRBV5-6 and TRBJ1-1 gives the full variable domain: DAGVTQSPTHLIKTRGQQVTLRCSPKSGHDTVSWYQQALGQGPQFIFQYYEEEERQRGNFPDRFSGHQFPNYSSELNVNALLLGDSALYLCASSRRWPLSGGNTEAFFGQGTRLTVV.

The gene calls are TRBV7-2 and TRBJ2-7; D not certain. V was shortened by 0 bases and J by 3 bases, with 9 bases between the two germline ends. This CDR3 region has 14 residues. Per germline, CDR1 SGHTA and CDR2 FQGNSA. This chain's CDR3 is CASSLAWGSYEQYV. Written as DNA, the CDR3 is TGTGCCAGCAGCTTAGCATGGGGAAGCTACGAGCAGTACGTC.